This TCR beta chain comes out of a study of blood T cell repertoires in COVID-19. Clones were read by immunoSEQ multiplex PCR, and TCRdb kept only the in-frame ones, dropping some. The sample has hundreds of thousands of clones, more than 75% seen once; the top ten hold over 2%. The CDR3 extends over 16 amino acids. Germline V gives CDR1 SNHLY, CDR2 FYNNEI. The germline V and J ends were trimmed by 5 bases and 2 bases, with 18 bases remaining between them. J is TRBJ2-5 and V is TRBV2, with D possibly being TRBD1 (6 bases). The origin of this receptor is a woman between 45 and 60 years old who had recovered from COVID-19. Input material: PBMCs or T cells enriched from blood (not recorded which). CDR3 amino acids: CASSLGAGASQETQYF. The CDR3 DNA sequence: TGTGCCAGCAGTTTGGGGGCAGGGGCCTCACAAGAGACCCAGTACTTC.